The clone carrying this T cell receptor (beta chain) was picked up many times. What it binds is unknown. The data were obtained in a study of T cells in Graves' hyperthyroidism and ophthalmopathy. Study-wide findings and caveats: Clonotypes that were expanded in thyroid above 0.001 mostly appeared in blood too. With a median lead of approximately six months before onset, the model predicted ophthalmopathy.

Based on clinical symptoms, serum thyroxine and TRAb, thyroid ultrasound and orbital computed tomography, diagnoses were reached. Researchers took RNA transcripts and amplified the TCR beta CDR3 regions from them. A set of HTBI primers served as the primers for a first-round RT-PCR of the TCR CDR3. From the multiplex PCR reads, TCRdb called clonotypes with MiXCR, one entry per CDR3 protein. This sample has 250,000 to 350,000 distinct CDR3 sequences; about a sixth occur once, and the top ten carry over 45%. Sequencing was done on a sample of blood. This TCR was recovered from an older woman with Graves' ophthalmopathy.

CDR3 amino acids: CASSPRPGQKYYEQYF. CDR3 DNA: TGTGCCAGCAGCCCCAGACCGGGACAGAAATACTACGAGCAGTACTTC. The V call is TRBV12-3 or TRBV12-4, the J call TRBJ2-7; TRBD1 agrees at 7 bases. After removal of 6 bases from V and 3 bases from J, the junction contained 14 bases not matched to a gene. The CDR3 runs 16 residues.